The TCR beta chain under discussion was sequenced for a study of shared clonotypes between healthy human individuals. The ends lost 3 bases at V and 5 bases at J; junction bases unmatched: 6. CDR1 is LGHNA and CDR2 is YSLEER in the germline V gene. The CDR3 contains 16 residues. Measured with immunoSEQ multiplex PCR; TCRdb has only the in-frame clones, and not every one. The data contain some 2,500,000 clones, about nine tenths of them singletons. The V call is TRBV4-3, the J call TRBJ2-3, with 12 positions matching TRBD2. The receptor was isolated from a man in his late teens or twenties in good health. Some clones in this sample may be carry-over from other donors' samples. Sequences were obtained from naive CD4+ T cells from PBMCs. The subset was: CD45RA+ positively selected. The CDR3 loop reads CASSQPLAGGGDTQYF. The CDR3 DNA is TGCGCCAGCAGCCAGCCACTAGCGGGAGGTGGAGATACGCAGTATTTT.